The 14 T cell receptor beta chains below all came from one sample that was sequenced in a study of beta chain features in type 1 diabetes (dated by TCRdb to between 2018 and 2020). The library came from the immunoSEQ multiplex PCR assay. The entire amount of isolated RNA was reverse transcribed using the High Capacity cDNA Reverse Transcription Kit, so the sequenced TCRB transcripts were expressed ones. TCRdb stores this immuneACCESS table with in-frame sequences only. Part of the clones is absent; in the studies checked, under half of the shortfall reflects unresolved V genes, and no reason is known for the rest. This sample has 600,000 to 700,000 clones in its table, and over 10% of those were observed once. The top ten clonotypes cover more than 0.095% of the sample. Results the study describes overall, beyond this receptor: Type 1 diabetes patients showed a moderate but significant shortening of TCRB CDR3 length in all four CD4+ subsets.

What these receptors recognize is not known. The sequenced sample consisted of naive CD4+ T cells from blood. According to the study, the label for this sample's cell subset or site signals: true naive CD4+ T cells. All receptors come from a man aged 25 to 40 with type 1 diabetes.

CDR3 sequence: CAISERDRGYEQYF. DNA of the CDR3: TGTGCCATCAGTGAGAGGGACAGGGGATACGAGCAGTACTTC. The J gene is TRBJ2-7, the V gene TRBV10-3; 10 nucleotides align to TRBD1. The CDR3 spans 14 residues. V gave up 2 bases and J gave up 4 bases; unmatched junction bases: 2. Germline V gene sequence: CDR1 ENHRY, CDR2 SYGVKD.

There are a few counts of this clone. The genes are TRBV4-3 and TRBJ1-4; D not resolved. Per germline, CDR1 LGHNA and CDR2 YSLEER. The CDR3 loop spans 16 amino acids. The V end was cut by 1 base, the J end by 5 bases, with 14 bases between. The CDR3 sequence is CASSQGASRRNEKLFF. In DNA form, the CDR3 reads TGCGCCAGCAGCCAAGGGGCGAGCAGAAGGAATGAAAAACTGTTTTTT.

This clone was seen a handful of times. The rearrangement joins TRBV10-3 to TRBJ2-7; D is uncertain. Germline assignment: CDR1 ENHRY and CDR2 SYGVKD. Trimming left V 7 bases short and J 5 bases short, with 15 bases between. The CDR3 extends over 13 amino acids. The chain's CDR3 is CAIKASEGNEQYF. DNA of the CDR3: TGTGCCATCAAGGCTTCGGAAGGGAACGAGCAGTACTTC.

Concerning this clone itself: Other DNA sequences in the same sample also yield this CDR3. J is TRBJ1-1 and V is TRBV9; no reliable D call. Germline V lookup: CDR1 SGDLS, CDR2 YYNGEE. The CDR3 extends over 13 amino acids. Trimming cost V 0 bases and J 3 bases, with 6 bases left between them. For the CDR3, the DNA is TGTGCCAGCAGCGTAGCTCCAGACACTGAAGCTTTCTTT. The encoded protein is CASSVAPDTEAFF.

The V gene is TRBV7-2, the J gene TRBJ2-3; 9 bases agree with TRBD2. There are 17 residues in the CDR3. CDR1 is SGHTA, CDR2 FQGNSA, per germline. V lost 0 bases to trimming and J lost 4 bases; unmatched junction nucleotides: 8. CDR3 coding DNA: TGTGCCAGCAGCTTAGCGTCGGGTAGCGGGGGATCAGATACGCAGTATTTT. This codes for CASSLASGSGGSDTQYF.

The chain combines TRBV19 with TRBJ2-7; a possible D gene is TRBD1 (6 bases). The germline gives CDR1 LNHDA, CDR2 SQIVND (reference sequence). The CDR3 totals 15 residues. Trimming took off 1 base at V and 4 bases at J, with 14 bases between the two ends. CDR3 sequence (DNA): TGTGCCAGTAGTATAGTAGGAGACAGGAGGTACGAGCAGTACTTC. Its protein is CASSIVGDRRYEQYF.

CDR3 loop: CASSLVNWGGQPQHF. The CDR3 nucleotides are TGTGCCAGCAGCTTAGTAAACTGGGGAGGACAGCCCCAGCATTTT. The genes are TRBV7-2 and TRBJ1-5, with D uncertain. Trimming removed 1 base at V and 7 bases at J, with 14 bases between. This CDR3 region has 15 residues. Germline-derived CDR1 and CDR2 are SGHTA and FQGNSA.

In its sample, this clone was seen a few times. The rearrangement links TRBV9 to TRBJ1-2; 7 bases fit TRBD1. The trim removed 0 bases at V and 4 bases at J, leaving 6 bases unmatched. Per the germline V gene, CDR1 is SGDLS and CDR2 is YYNGEE. This CDR3 comprises 15 residues. The CDR3 loop is CASSVAEGAGYGYTF. The CDR3 coding sequence is TGTGCCAGCAGCGTAGCGGAGGGGGCTGGCTATGGCTACACCTTC.

The V call is TRBV5-1, the J call TRBJ2-1; a possible D gene is TRBD1 (5 bases). Trimming removed 5 bases at V and 0 bases at J, with 12 bases between. CDR1 SGHRS and CDR2 YFSETQ come from the germline V gene. This CDR3 has 15 residues. In nucleotides, the CDR3 is TGCGCCAGCAGGGGAACAGGTAGCTCCTACAATGAGCAGTTCTTC. It translates to CASRGTGSSYNEQFF.

The gene calls are TRBV7-9 and TRBJ2-7; 8 bases line up with TRBD2. Trimming at V came to 7 bases and at J to 3 bases, leaving 8 bases not matched to a gene. Germline V gene lookup returns CDR1 SEHNR and CDR2 FQNEAQ (reference sequence). The CDR3 sequence is 14 residues long. The CDR3 loop reads CASTSTGGSYEQYF. The DNA for the CDR3 is TGTGCCAGCACCTCCACGGGGGGGAGCTACGAGCAGTACTTC.

This rearrangement joins TRBV7-2 to TRBJ1-1; D possibly corresponds to TRBD1 (5 bases). This CDR3 is 14 amino acids long. Deletions cut 3 bases from V and 2 bases from J, with 10 bases between. From germline, CDR1 is SGHTA and CDR2 FQGNSA. This CDR3 is CASSFETANTEAFF. The CDR3 DNA sequence: TGTGCCAGCAGCTTTGAGACAGCTAACACTGAAGCTTTCTTT. Variable domain in full (rest from reference TRBV7-2 and TRBJ1-1): GAGVSQSPSNKVTEKGKDVELRCDPISGHTALYWYRQSLGQGLEFLIYFQGNSAPDKSGLPSDRFSAERTGGSVSTLTIQRTQQEDSAVYLCASSFETANTEAFFGQGTRLTVV.

This clone appeared a few times. The chain uses TRBV2 and TRBJ2-1; D remains ambiguous. CDR3 length equals 11 residues. CDR1 and CDR2 from the germline V gene are SNHLY and FYNNEI. V lost 7 bases and J lost 9, with 10 bases in between. Here the CDR3 reads CASTLGPEQFF. The CDR3 DNA follows: TGTGCCAGCACCTTAGGGCCTGAGCAGTTCTTC.

This clone was counted a few times. The rearrangement uses TRBV30 and TRBJ1-5; TRBD1 agrees at 7 bases. Trimming took 4 bases from V and 5 from J; bases not matched to a gene: 5. Germline CDR1 is GTSNPN and CDR2 is SVGIG (reference sequence). The CDR3 loop spans 13 amino acids. As DNA, the CDR3 is TGTGCCTGGACGTCAGGGGGTGATCAGCCCCAGCATTTT. It is translated as CAWTSGGDQPQHF.

V usage is TRBV2 and J usage is TRBJ2-7; no clear D. The V gene's germline CDR1 is SNHLY and CDR2 FYNNEI. V shed 0 bases and J shed 4 bases, with 7 bases lying between them. This CDR3 comprises 13 residues. CDR3 amino acids: CASSEALLYEQYF. The CDR3 region has the DNA TGTGCCAGCAGTGAAGCGCTCCTATACGAGCAGTACTTC. Filled out from reference TRBV2 and TRBJ2-7, the complete variable domain reads EPEVTQTPSHQVTQMGQEVILRCVPISNHLYFYWYRQILGQKVEFLVSFYNNEISEKSEIFDDQFSVERPDGSNFTLKIRSTKLEDSAMYFCASSEALLYEQYFGPGTRLTVT.